A selection of T cell receptor beta chains follows, all from one sample in a study of STAT5B mutations in CD4+ large granular lymphocyte leukemia. TCRdb's table, derived via immunoSEQ multiplex PCR, lists solely in-frame clones and lacks some. The sample records 25,000 to 35,000 clones, around two thirds being singletons. Sequenced: CD4+ T cells from blood buffy coats. These TCRs come from a human donor in good health. CDR3s include the opening cysteine and the closing phenylalanine or tryptophan. The D gene is left open where the match is weak. Some rows have no size entry. The others give once, few or many, or a class for an expanded clone.

D gene	J gene	clone size	V gene	CDR3 DNA	CDR3 protein
TRBD2	TRBJ2-7	few	TRBV10-3	TGTGCCATCAGTACTAGCGGGGGGGCCTTCGAAGAGCAGTACTTC	CAISTSGGAFEEQYF
.	TRBJ2-5	.	TRBV6-1	TGTGCCAGCAGTGACCCACTGACAAATCAAGAGACCCAGTACTTC	CASSDPLTNQETQYF
.	TRBJ1-2	.	TRBV14	TGTGCCAGCAGCCAAGCCCCGACCTATGGCTACACCTTC	CASSQAPTYGYTF
TRBD2	TRBJ2-5	few	TRBV27	TGTGCCAGCACGGGGGGGGCCCGTGAGACCCAGTACTTC	CASTGGARETQYF
TRBD2	TRBJ2-1	.	TRBV6-5	TGTGCCAGCAGCCGACTAGCGGGGGGGAATGAGCAGTTCTTC	CASSRLAGGNEQFF
.	TRBJ2-2	.	TRBV2	TGTGCCAGCAGTGAGTCTAGCCGTGGGACCGGGGAGCTGTTTTTT	CASSESSRGTGELFF
TRBD2	TRBJ2-1	.	TRBV19	TGTGCCAGTAGCACGAGACTAGCGGGGGGAGTGCATGAGCAGTTCTTC	CASSTRLAGGVHEQFF
.	TRBJ2-5	.	TRBV10-3	TGTGCCATCAGTACCTCTATTGGGAAAGAGACCCAGTACTTC	CAISTSIGKETQYF
.	TRBJ1-5	.	TRBV5-1	TGCGCCAGCAGTCGGGGAGGGAGCAATCAGCCCCAGCATTTT	CASSRGGSNQPQHF
TRBD1	TRBJ2-7	.	TRBV5-1	TGCGCCAGCAGCCAGGGACAGGGGGCGGACGAGCAGTACTTC	CASSQGQGADEQYF
.	TRBJ2-7	few	TRBV7-6	TGTGCCAGCAGCTTAAGAGGCTACGAGCAGTACTTC	CASSLRGYEQYF
.	TRBJ2-5	.	TRBV6-1	TGTGCCAGCAGTGAGCGAGGGGCGGAGACCCAGTACTTC	CASSERGAETQYF
.	TRBJ1-1	.	TRBV9	TGTGCCAGCAGCACACGGAGCAGTGGGACTGAAGCTTTCTTT	CASSTRSSGTEAFF
.	TRBJ2-5	.	TRBV7-2	TGTGCCAGCAGCCCCCAGGGAGGAGAGACCCAGTACTTC	CASSPQGGETQYF
.	TRBJ2-2	.	TRBV4-2	TGTGCCAGCAGCCAAGATGCAGGGACGAACACCGGGGAGCTGTTTTTT	CASSQDAGTNTGELFF
.	TRBJ2-2	.	TRBV12-5	TGTGCTAGTGGTCCAGGTCCGGGCACCGGGGAGCTGTTTTTT	CASGPGPGTGELFF
.	TRBJ2-7	.	TRBV7-6	TGTGCCAGCAGCCCCGCTAGCTACTCCTACGAGCAGTACTTC	CASSPASYSYEQYF
.	TRBJ1-5	once	TRBV19	TGTGCCAGTAGTATTGGCCGATATCAGCCCCAGCATTTT	CASSIGRYQPQHF
TRBD1	TRBJ1-2	.	TRBV19	TGTGCCAGTAGCCGAAGAGGGACAGGGGAAATTGTTGGCTATGGCTACACCTTC	CASSRRGTGEIVGYGYTF
TRBD2	TRBJ2-7	.	TRBV28	TGTGCCAGCACCCGTCGGGGGGGCCACGAGCAGTACTTC	CASTRRGGHEQYF
.	TRBJ1-1	few	TRBV2	TGTGCCAGCAGCTGGGGGGCCGGCGGGGCTGAAGCTTTCTTT	CASSWGAGGAEAFF
.	TRBJ1-1	few	TRBV6-1	TGTGCCAGCAGACTATCACAGGGTAACACTGAAGCTTTCTTT	CASRLSQGNTEAFF
.	TRBJ1-1	.	TRBV7-9	TGTGCCAGCAGCTTAGATACCAGGGCAGGAGGAACTGAAGCTTTCTTT	CASSLDTRAGGTEAFF
.	TRBJ2-3	.	TRBV9	TGTGCCAGCAGCGTAGGGAGGGGGGGAGGGGATACGCAGTATTTT	CASSVGRGGGDTQYF
.	TRBJ2-2	.	TRBV2	TGTGCCAGCAGTCCACGAACCGGGGAGCTGTTTTTT	CASSPRTGELFF
.	TRBJ2-7	.	TRBV28	TGTGCCAGCCTTGAGGACACGACCTACGAGCAGTACTTC	CASLEDTTYEQYF
TRBD1	TRBJ1-5	few	TRBV6-5	TGTGCCAGCACTTCTAGACAGGGCCTCAATCAGCCCCAGCATTTT	CASTSRQGLNQPQHF
TRBD1	TRBJ1-5	once	TRBV28	TGTGCCAGCAGTTCTGCAGGACAGGGGTGGAATCAGCCCCAGCATTTT	CASSSAGQGWNQPQHF
.	TRBJ1-5	.	TRBV6-4	TGTGCCAGCAGTAGCCAAACCAATCAGCCCCAGCATTTT	CASSSQTNQPQHF
TRBD2	TRBJ2-1	few	TRBV7-3	TGTGCCAGCAGCCTGGGGGCTAGCGGGGGGGTGGGAAATGAGCAGTTCTTC	CASSLGASGGVGNEQFF
.	TRBJ2-2	once	TRBV6-5	TGTGCCAGCAGGTGGGGGCCGAACACCGGGGAGCTGTTTTTT	CASRWGPNTGELFF
.	TRBJ2-5	.	TRBV6-5	TGTGCCAGCAAGGGGGCGGGGGAAAACCAAGAGACCCAGTACTTC	CASKGAGENQETQYF
TRBD1	TRBJ1-5	.	TRBV30	TGTGCCTGGAGTTTCAATCGAGGGGGCTGGGATCAGCCCCAGCATTTT	CAWSFNRGGWDQPQHF
.	TRBJ2-7	.	TRBV2	TGTGCCAGCAGGCGACAGTCAGACTCCTACGAGCAGTACTTC	CASRRQSDSYEQYF
.	TRBJ2-7	few	TRBV30	TGTGCCTGGGTCGACGGGGGGCGCTCGACTTTC	CAWVDGGRSTF
TRBD2	TRBJ2-1	few	TRBV10-3	TGTGCCATCAGTGACGGGACTAGCGGGGGGGGAGGCAATGAGCAGTTCTTC	CAISDGTSGGGGNEQFF
TRBD1	TRBJ2-7	few	TRBV2	TGTGCCAGCAGTGATGGGCAGGGGGTTATCGAGCAGTACTTC	CASSDGQGVIEQYF
TRBD2	TRBJ2-7	.	TRBV29-1	TGCAGCGCTCAACTAGCGGGCTCCTACGAGCAGTACTTC	CSAQLAGSYEQYF
.	TRBJ2-3	.	TRBV6-6	TGTGCCAGCAAAACACGATGGGGCAGGGATACGCAGTATTTT	CASKTRWGRDTQYF
.	TRBJ1-4	few	TRBV30	TGTGCCTGGAATCCCCAGGATGAAAAACTGTTTTTT	CAWNPQDEKLFF
.	TRBJ2-1	few	TRBV6-5	TGTGCCAGCAGAACAGGGGGGGCGAACAATGAGCAGTTCTTC	CASRTGGANNEQFF
TRBD1	TRBJ1-1	.	TRBV6-1	TGTGCCAGCAGTTTACGACAGGGGGACACTGAAGCTTTCTTT	CASSLRQGDTEAFF
TRBD1	TRBJ1-3	.	TRBV28	TGTGCCAGCAGTTTGGACAGGCTAAACACCATATATTTT	CASSLDRLNTIYF
TRBD1	TRBJ1-1	few	TRBV18	TGTGCCAGCTCACCGGACAGGGTGGGCGGCACTGAAGCTTTCTTT	CASSPDRVGGTEAFF
.	TRBJ1-1	few	TRBV11-1	TGTGCCAGCAGCCCCTACCAGACAGTACCTTACACTGAAGCTTTCTTT	CASSPYQTVPYTEAFF